This T cell receptor beta chain was sequenced in a study of response to subunit inactivated influenza vaccine (dated by TCRdb to the late 2010s). In the study overall: To follow how T cells responded to a trivalent subunit inactivated influenza vaccine, the researchers relied on deep quantitative profiling of the T cell receptor repertoire. The investigation overall reported the following: According to the authors, only a limited number of new T cells may be recruited by each seasonal influenza vaccination.

Receptors were amplified or captured by RT-PCR. Sequencing was carried out with an Illumina HiSeq 2500. TCRdb took the public reads, trimmed them with fastp at Q25, ran MiXCR for clone calling and kept in-frame beta chains. Rows are unified per CDR3 protein, each entry keeping the most common DNA and genes. The sample profile shows 800,000 to 1,000,000 distinct CDR3 sequences; 21% of them were found once. 9.5% to 13% of the sample lies in the top ten. Points on this clonotype: Its cognate antigen has yet to be identified. No base qualities exist here, and no much larger clone lies one base off it.

CDR3 length: 15 amino acids, cysteine to phenylalanine. Solely the CDR3 DNA is kept, with 45 bases framed from the first base. V and J are truncated by 5 bases and 4 bases respectively, leaving an intervening sequence of 14 bases. The germline V gene specifies SGHAT as CDR1 and FQNNGV as CDR2. The V gene is TRBV11-2 and the J gene is TRBJ2-2, with an unclear D gene assignment. This clonotype originated in a man in his forties or fifties who received an inactivated influenza vaccine. Donor details come from another sample of the same person, matched by shared clones. This specimen consisted of PBMCs from blood, obtained about 5 days after vaccination. CDR3 sequence: CASSLYLQSTGELFF. The nucleotide sequence is given as TGTGCCAGCAGCCTGTACCTGCAGAGCACCGGGGAGCTGTTTTTT.